This T cell receptor beta chain is drawn from a study of identical twins' blood T cells. For this clonotype: At one end the junction does not follow the germline gene, possibly because of a read error.

The germline CDR1 and CDR2 sequences are SEHNR and FQNEAQ (reference sequence). CDR3 length equals 12 residues. TCRdb re-derived calls from the 5' RACE reads in MiXCR, one entry per CDR3 protein. The repertoire holds fewer than 450,000 distinct CDR3 sequences, with roughly 27% as singletons. The TCR sequence derives from a woman aged 18 to 55 in good health. This rearrangement joins TRBV7-9 to TRBJ2-3; D call uncertain. What was sequenced was PBMCs. The DNA for the CDR3 is TGTACCAGCAGCTTCACCACAGATACGCAGTATTTT. This sequence encodes CTSSFTTDTQYF.